One and the same sample provided the 22 T cell receptor beta chains below, sequenced in a study of blood T cell repertoires in COVID-19. Clones were read by immunoSEQ multiplex PCR, and TCRdb kept only the in-frame ones, dropping some. Among approximately 390,000 clones, 80% to 90% were seen once, and the ten largest hold approximately 2.5%. Sequencing was carried out using peripheral blood. The receptors originated from an older woman with COVID-19, enrolled during active disease.

This clone has only a few counts. The J gene is TRBJ1-5, the V gene TRBV3-1 (or the pseudogene TRBV3-2); TRBD1 is a possible D gene (6 bases). Germline CDR1 is LGHDT and CDR2 is YNNKEL (reference sequence). The CDR3 sequence is 12 residues long. The V end lost 8 bases, the J end lost 11 bases, and 16 bases lay between the germline ends. The CDR3 sequence: CASGQSQRAQHF. In DNA form, the CDR3 reads TGTGCCAGCGGACAGTCCCAAAGGGCCCAGCATTTT.

The genes are TRBV11-2 and TRBJ1-1; unclear D gene. The germline CDR1 and CDR2 sequences are SGHAT and FQNNGV. The CDR3 is 11 amino acids. Trimming left V 7 bases short and J 1 base short, with 4 bases between. In DNA form, the CDR3 reads TGTGCCAGCAACAGGAACACTGAAGCTTTCTTT. It codes for CASNRNTEAFF.

The chain carries TRBV3-1 (or the pseudogene TRBV3-2) and TRBJ1-2; TRBD1 is a possible D gene (6 bases). Trimming took off 5 bases at V and 4 bases at J, with 11 bases between the two ends. Germline V gene data show CDR1 as LGHDT and CDR2 as YNNKEL (reference sequence). The CDR3 contains 13 residues. The CDR3 is CASSRDTVYGYTF. CDR3 DNA sequence: TGTGCCAGCAGCAGGGACACTGTCTATGGCTACACCTTC.

The chain carries TRBV19 and TRBJ2-2; 7 bases agree with TRBD1. The CDR3 contains 15 residues. Trimming cost V 5 bases and J 4 bases; bases outside gene matches: 7. Looked up from germline, CDR1 is LNHDA and CDR2 is SQIVND (reference sequence). The CDR3 DNA follows: TGTGCCAGTAGTTCCGGGACAGTGAGCACCGGGGAGCTGTTTTTT. The encoded protein is CASSSGTVSTGELFF.

The V call is TRBV7-2, the J call TRBJ2-1; a possible D gene is TRBD2 (6 bases). The germline V gene has CDR1 SGHTA and CDR2 FQGNSA. V was cut by 0 bases and J by 3 bases, with 9 bases left in between. The CDR3 is 15 residues long. The CDR3 is CASSLAREIYNEQFF. The CDR3 coding sequence is TGTGCCAGCAGCTTAGCTCGGGAGATCTACAATGAGCAGTTCTTC.

The V gene is TRBV10-3, the J gene TRBJ2-7; 10 nucleotides match TRBD1. Looked up from germline, CDR1 is ENHRY and CDR2 is SYGVKD. The CDR3 is 17 amino acids. The V gene end was trimmed by 3 bases and the J gene end by 2 bases; junction bases not matched to a gene: 10. CDR3 bases: TGTGCCATCAGTGACCCGACCCATGGACAGGGGGCCTACGAGCAGTACTTC. Translating gives CAISDPTHGQGAYEQYF.

This chain connects TRBV5-1 to TRBJ2-7; TRBD1 might be the D (5 bases). Germline loops: CDR1 SGHRS, CDR2 YFSETQ. The germline V and J ends were trimmed by 0 bases and 5 bases, with 12 bases remaining between them. The CDR3 runs 14 residues. Here the CDR3 reads CASSLEGLQDEQYF. The CDR3 DNA reads as TGCGCCAGCAGCTTGGAGGGGCTTCAAGACGAGCAGTACTTC.

V and J are TRBV11-3 and TRBJ2-1, with TRBD2 as a possible D gene (5 bases). V lost 0 bases to trimming and J lost 9 bases, with 9 bases between them. Germline V CDR1 and CDR2: SGHNT, YENEEA. This CDR3 contains 13 residues. The CDR3 DNA reads TGTGCCAGCAGCTTAGATCGCCGGGGTGAGCAGTTCTTC. It is translated as CASSLDRRGEQFF.

The J gene is TRBJ1-2, the V gene TRBV3-1 (or the pseudogene TRBV3-2); D possibly corresponds to TRBD1 (6 bases). This CDR3 is 12 amino acids long. The V and J ends lost 5 bases and 7 bases respectively, with 11 bases between them. Germline V gene sequence: CDR1 LGHDT, CDR2 YNNKEL (reference sequence). CDR3 protein: CASSITGTGYTF. CDR3 nucleotides: TGTGCCAGCAGCATCACAGGGACTGGCTACACCTTC.

The sample holds a few counts of this clone. The V call is TRBV7-2, the J call TRBJ1-3, with 7 bases identical to TRBD1. The germline V gene encodes CDR1 SGHTA and CDR2 FQGNSA. CDR3 length: 16 residues. The V segment lost 6 bases and the J segment 2 bases; nucleotides outside the gene matches: 10. CDR3 DNA sequence: TGTGCCAGCAGTCAAGGGGGCGGCCTGCCTGGAAACACCATATATTTT. It translates to CASSQGGGLPGNTIYF.

The chain couples TRBV12-3 or TRBV12-4 to TRBJ2-7; weak D call: TRBD2 (6 bases). The V end lost 9 bases, the J end lost 3 bases, and 9 bases lay between the germline ends. This CDR3 region has 11 residues. This CDR3 reads CASRRDYEQYF. The CDR3 coding sequence is TGTGCCAGTCGGCGGGACTACGAGCAGTACTTC.

The chain is built from TRBV7-9 and TRBJ2-1; D might be TRBD1 (6 bases). This CDR3 region has 16 residues. Trimming stripped 1 base from V and 6 bases from J, with 16 bases between. The V gene's germline CDR1 is SEHNR and CDR2 FQNEAQ (reference sequence). The chain's CDR3 is CASSLGIAGAVNEQFF. CDR3 nucleotides: TGTGCCAGCAGCTTAGGAATAGCAGGGGCGGTCAATGAGCAGTTCTTC.

The gene calls are TRBV28 and TRBJ2-7, with a tentative D call TRBD2 (6 bases). From germline, CDR1 is MDHEN and CDR2 SYDVKM. The CDR3 has 13 amino acids. V dropped 7 bases and J dropped 6 bases, with 16 bases sitting between them. The CDR3 protein is CASITGPAGEQYF. In DNA, the CDR3 is TGTGCCAGCATTACGGGACCAGCGGGCGAGCAGTACTTC.

The chain is built from TRBV6-5 and TRBJ1-1; 8 bases fit TRBD1. The germline V gene has CDR1 MNHEY and CDR2 SVGAGI. This CDR3 is 15 amino acids long. The J segment lost 0 bases and the V segment lost 5 bases, leaving 5 bases of the junction unmatched. The CDR3 loop is CASSQTGVMNTEAFF. In nucleotides, the CDR3 is TGTGCCAGCAGTCAGACAGGGGTGATGAACACTGAAGCTTTCTTT.

The J gene is TRBJ1-5, the V gene TRBV5-1; weak D call: TRBD1 (5 bases). The ends were cut back, 0 bases at V and 0 bases at J, with 13 bases in the middle. The CDR3 has 17 residues. Germline loops: CDR1 SGHRS, CDR2 YFSETQ. The CDR3 protein is CASSLDGGGNSNQPQHF. For the CDR3, the DNA is TGCGCCAGCAGCTTGGACGGGGGAGGAAATAGCAATCAGCCCCAGCATTTT.

V and J are TRBV19 and TRBJ1-5; D gene unclear. The CDR3 is made up of 15 amino acids. Trimming pared 1 base from V and 2 bases from J, leaving 9 bases between. Germline values: CDR1 LNHDA, CDR2 SQIVND (reference sequence). The CDR3 sequence: CASSIGGNGNQPQHF. The CDR3 DNA sequence: TGTGCCAGTAGTATAGGAGGGAACGGCAATCAGCCCCAGCATTTT.

The chain uses TRBV10-3 and TRBJ1-5; D unclear. The CDR3 loop spans 13 amino acids. CDR1 and CDR2 (germline): ENHRY, SYGVKD. V was shortened by 2 bases and J by 3 bases, with 5 bases between the two germline ends. The CDR3 reads CAISELTNQPQHF. The CDR3 DNA is TGTGCCATCAGTGAGCTAACCAATCAGCCCCAGCATTTT.

This chain connects TRBV2 to TRBJ2-1, with TRBD1 matching 12 bases. This CDR3 spans 16 amino acids. Germline lookup yields CDR1 SNHLY and CDR2 FYNNEI. J lost 7 bases, V lost 6 bases, and 10 bases had no gene match. CDR3 loop: CASRDPGTGGGNEQFF. CDR3 DNA sequence: TGTGCCAGCAGGGACCCCGGGACAGGGGGCGGAAATGAGCAGTTCTTC.

The CDR3 reads CASSLRGSPPEAFF. The CDR3 nucleotides read TGTGCCAGCAGCTTACGAGGGAGCCCTCCTGAAGCTTTCTTT. J is TRBJ1-1 and V is TRBV7-3; D unclear. V was clipped by 2 bases and J by 6 bases, with 13 bases between them. The CDR3 has 14 residues. Germline-derived CDR1 and CDR2 are SGHTA and FQGTGA.

The chain's CDR3 is CASSIRQKGNSPLHF. The CDR3, as DNA: TGTGCCAGTAGTATAAGACAAAAGGGGAATTCACCCCTCCACTTT. The gene calls are TRBV19 and TRBJ1-6; D is perhaps TRBD1 (5 bases). The CDR3 is made up of 15 amino acids. Germline-derived CDR1 and CDR2 are LNHDA and SQIVND (reference sequence). The V end lost 2 bases, the J end lost 7 bases, and 12 bases lay between the germline ends.

The genes are TRBV18 and TRBJ1-6; 7 bases match TRBD1. After removal of 6 bases from V and 3 bases from J, the junction contained 8 bases not matched to a gene. CDR3 length: 16 residues. Germline CDR1 KGHSH, CDR2 LQKENI. Written as DNA, the CDR3 is TGTGCCAGCTCCCCCGAGGGGGCCAACTATAATTCACCCCTCCACTTT. Its protein product is CASSPEGANYNSPLHF.

The chain joins TRBV9 to TRBJ1-2; D not resolved. The germline V and J ends were trimmed by 0 bases and 4 bases, with 4 bases remaining between them. This CDR3 is built from 12 residues. In germline, CDR1 is SGDLS, CDR2 YYNGEE. CDR3 sequence (DNA): TGTGCCAGCAGCGTAGTCGGCTATGGCTACACCTTC. It codes for CASSVVGYGYTF.